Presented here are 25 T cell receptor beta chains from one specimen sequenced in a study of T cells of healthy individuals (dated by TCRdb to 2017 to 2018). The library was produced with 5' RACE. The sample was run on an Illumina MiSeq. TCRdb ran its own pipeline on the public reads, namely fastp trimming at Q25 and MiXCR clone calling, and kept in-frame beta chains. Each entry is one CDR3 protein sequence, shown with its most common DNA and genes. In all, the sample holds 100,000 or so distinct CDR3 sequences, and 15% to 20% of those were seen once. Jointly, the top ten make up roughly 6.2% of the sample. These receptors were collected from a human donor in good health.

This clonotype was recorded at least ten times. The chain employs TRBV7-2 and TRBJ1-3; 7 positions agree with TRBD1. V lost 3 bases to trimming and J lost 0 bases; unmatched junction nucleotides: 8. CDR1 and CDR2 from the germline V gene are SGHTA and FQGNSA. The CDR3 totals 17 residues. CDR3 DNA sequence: TGTGCCAGCAGCTTGGGACAGATGGGAGTCTCTGGAAACACCATATATTTT. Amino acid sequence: CASSLGQMGVSGNTIYF.

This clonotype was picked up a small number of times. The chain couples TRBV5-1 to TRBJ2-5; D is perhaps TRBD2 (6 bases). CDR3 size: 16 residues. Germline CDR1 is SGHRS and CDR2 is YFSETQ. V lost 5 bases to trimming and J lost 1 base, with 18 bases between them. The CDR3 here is CASRDRSGSTQETQYF. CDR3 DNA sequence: TGCGCCAGCAGGGATCGGAGCGGGTCAACCCAAGAGACCCAGTACTTC.

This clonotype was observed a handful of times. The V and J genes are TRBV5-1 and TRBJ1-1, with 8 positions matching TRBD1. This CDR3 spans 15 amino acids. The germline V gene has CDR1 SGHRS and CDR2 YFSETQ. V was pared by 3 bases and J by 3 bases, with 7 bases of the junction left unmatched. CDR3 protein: CASSWDSGGYTEAFF. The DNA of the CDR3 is TGCGCCAGCAGCTGGGACTCAGGGGGCTACACTGAAGCTTTCTTT.

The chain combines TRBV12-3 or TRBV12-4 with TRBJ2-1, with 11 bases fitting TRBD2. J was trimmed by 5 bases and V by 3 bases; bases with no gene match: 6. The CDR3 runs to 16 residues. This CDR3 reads CASSFPRTSGHNEQFF. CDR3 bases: TGTGCCAGCAGTTTCCCGAGGACTAGCGGGCACAATGAGCAGTTCTTC.

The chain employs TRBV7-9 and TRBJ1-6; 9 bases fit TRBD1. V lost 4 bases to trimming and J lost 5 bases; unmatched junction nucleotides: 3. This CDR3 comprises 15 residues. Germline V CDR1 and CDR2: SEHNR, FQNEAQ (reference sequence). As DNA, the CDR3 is TGTGCCAGCAGCTGGGGACAGGGAGATAATTCACCCCTCCACTTT. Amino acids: CASSWGQGDNSPLHF.

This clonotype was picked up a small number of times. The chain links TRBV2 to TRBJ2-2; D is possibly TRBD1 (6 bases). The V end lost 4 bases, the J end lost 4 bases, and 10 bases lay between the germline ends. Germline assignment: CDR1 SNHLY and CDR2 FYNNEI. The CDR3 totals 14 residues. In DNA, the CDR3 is TGTGCCAGCAGTGCAGAGACAGGCACCGGGGAGCTGTTTTTT. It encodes CASSAETGTGELFF.

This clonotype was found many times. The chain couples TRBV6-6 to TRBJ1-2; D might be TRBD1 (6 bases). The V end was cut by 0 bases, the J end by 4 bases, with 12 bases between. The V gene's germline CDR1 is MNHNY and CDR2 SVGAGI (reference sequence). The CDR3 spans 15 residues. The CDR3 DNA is TGTGCCAGCAGTTACTCTCCAGGGGTAGGCTATGGCTACACCTTC. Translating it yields CASSYSPGVGYGYTF.

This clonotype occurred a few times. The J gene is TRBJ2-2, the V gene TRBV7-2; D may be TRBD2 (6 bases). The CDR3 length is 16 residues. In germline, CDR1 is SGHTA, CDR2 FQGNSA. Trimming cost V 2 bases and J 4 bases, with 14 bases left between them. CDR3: CASSLPGLGVTGELFF. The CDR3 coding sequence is TGTGCCAGCAGCTTACCGGGACTGGGAGTCACCGGGGAGCTGTTTTTT.

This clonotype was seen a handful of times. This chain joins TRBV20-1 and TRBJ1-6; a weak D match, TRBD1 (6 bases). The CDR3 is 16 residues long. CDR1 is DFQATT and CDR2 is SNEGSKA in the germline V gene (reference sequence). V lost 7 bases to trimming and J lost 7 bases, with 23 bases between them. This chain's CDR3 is CSVPFHREIHNSPLHF. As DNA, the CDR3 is TGCAGTGTCCCCTTCCACAGGGAGATTCACAATTCACCCCTCCACTTT.

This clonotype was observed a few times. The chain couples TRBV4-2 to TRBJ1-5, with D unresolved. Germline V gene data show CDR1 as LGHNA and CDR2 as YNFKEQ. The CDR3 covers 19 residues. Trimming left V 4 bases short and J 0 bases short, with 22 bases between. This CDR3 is CASSRILSTQGHSNQPQHF. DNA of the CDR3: TGTGCCAGCAGCCGAATCCTTAGCACACAAGGCCATAGCAATCAGCCCCAGCATTTT.

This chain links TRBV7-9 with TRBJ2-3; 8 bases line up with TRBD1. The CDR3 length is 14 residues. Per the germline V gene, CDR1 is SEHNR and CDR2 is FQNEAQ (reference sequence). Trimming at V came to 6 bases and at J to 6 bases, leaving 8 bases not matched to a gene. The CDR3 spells CASSRQGSEDTQYF. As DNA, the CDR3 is TGTGCCAGCAGTCGACAGGGGAGTGAGGATACGCAGTATTTT.

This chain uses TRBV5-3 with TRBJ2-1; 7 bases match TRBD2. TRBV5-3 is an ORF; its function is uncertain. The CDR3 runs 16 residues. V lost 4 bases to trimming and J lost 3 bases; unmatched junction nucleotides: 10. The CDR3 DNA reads TGTGCCAGAAGCCGAATCGCTAGCGGCATCTACAATGAGCAGTTCTTC. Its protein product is CARSRIASGIYNEQFF.

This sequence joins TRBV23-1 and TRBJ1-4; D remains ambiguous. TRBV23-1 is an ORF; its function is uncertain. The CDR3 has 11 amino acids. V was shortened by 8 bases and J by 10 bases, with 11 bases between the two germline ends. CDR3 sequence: CASEGGGKLFF. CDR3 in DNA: TGCGCCAGCGAGGGTGGAGGAAAACTGTTTTTT.

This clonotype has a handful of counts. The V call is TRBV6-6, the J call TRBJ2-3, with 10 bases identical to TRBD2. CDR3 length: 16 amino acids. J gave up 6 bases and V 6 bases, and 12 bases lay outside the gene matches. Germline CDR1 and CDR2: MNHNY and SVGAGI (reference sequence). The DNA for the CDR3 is TGTGCCAGCAGCCTCGTTGGAGCGGGAGGGGGGGATACGCAGTATTTT. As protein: CASSLVGAGGGDTQYF.

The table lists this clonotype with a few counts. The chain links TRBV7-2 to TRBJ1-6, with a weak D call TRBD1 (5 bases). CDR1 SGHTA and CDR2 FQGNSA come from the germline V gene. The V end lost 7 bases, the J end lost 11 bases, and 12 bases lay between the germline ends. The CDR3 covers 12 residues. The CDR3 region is CASNQGGTPLHF. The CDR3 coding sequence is TGTGCCAGCAACCAGGGTGGGACACCCCTCCACTTT.

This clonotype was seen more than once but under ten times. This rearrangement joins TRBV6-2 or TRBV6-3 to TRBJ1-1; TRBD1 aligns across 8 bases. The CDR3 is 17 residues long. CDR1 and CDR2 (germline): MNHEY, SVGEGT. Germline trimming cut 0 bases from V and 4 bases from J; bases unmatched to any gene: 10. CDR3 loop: CASSYSYHGQGSTEAFF. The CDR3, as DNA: TGTGCCAGCAGTTACTCGTACCACGGACAGGGCTCCACTGAAGCTTTCTTT.

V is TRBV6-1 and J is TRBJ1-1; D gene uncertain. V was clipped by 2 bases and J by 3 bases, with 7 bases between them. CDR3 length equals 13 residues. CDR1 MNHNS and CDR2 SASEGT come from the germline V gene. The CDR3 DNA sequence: TGTGCCAGCAGTGAACGAGGGTACACTGAAGCTTTCTTT. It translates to CASSERGYTEAFF.

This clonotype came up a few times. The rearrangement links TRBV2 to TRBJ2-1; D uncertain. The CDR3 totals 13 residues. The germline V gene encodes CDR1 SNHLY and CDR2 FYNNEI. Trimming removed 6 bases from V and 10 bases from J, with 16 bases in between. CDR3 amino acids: CASRSTPLGEQFF. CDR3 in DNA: TGTGCCAGCAGATCGACCCCTCTCGGAGAGCAGTTCTTC.

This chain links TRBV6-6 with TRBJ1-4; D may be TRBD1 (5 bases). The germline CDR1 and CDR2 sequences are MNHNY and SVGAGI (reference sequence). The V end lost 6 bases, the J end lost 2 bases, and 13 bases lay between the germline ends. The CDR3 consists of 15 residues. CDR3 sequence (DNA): TGTGCCAGCAGCCCCAGGGCGGCGACTAATGAAAAACTGTTTTTT. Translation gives CASSPRAATNEKLFF.

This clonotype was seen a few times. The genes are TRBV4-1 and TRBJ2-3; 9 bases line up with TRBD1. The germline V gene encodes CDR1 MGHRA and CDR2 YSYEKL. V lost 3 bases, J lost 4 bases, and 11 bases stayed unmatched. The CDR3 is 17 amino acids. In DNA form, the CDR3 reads TGCGCCAGCAGCCAGCGCCCATACAGGGGGCTCGCAGATACGCAGTATTTT. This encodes CASSQRPYRGLADTQYF.

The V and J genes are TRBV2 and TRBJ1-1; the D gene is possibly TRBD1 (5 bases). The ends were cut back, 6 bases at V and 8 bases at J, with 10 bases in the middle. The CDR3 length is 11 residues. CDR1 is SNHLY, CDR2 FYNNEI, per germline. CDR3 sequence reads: CASRARGEAFF. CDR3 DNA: TGTGCCAGCAGGGCACGGGGGGAAGCTTTCTTT.

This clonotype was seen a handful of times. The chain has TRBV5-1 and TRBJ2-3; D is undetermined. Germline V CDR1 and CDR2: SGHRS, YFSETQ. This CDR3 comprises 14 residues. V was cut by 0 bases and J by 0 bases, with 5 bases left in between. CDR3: CASSLDSSTDTQYF. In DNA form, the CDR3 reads TGCGCCAGCAGCTTGGACAGTAGCACAGATACGCAGTATTTT.

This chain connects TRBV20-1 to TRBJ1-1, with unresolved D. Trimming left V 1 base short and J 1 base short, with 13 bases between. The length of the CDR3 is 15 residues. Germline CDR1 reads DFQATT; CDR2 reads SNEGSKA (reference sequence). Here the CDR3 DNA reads TGCAGTGCTAGAGGGCCCACAGCGTCGAACACTGAAGCTTTCTTT. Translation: CSARGPTASNTEAFF.

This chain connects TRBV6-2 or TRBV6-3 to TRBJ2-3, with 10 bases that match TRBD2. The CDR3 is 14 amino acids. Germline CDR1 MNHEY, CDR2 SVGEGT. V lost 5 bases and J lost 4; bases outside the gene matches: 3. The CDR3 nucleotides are TGTGCCAGCAGTCAAGGGACTAGCGCAGATACGCAGTATTTT. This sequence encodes CASSQGTSADTQYF.

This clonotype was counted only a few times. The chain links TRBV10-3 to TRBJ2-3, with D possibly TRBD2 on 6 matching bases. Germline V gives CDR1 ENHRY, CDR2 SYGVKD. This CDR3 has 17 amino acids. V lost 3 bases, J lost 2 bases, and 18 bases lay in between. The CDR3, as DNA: TGTGCCATCAGTGACGGCGATAGCGGAACCTTCACAGATACGCAGTATTTT. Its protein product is CAISDGDSGTFTDTQYF.